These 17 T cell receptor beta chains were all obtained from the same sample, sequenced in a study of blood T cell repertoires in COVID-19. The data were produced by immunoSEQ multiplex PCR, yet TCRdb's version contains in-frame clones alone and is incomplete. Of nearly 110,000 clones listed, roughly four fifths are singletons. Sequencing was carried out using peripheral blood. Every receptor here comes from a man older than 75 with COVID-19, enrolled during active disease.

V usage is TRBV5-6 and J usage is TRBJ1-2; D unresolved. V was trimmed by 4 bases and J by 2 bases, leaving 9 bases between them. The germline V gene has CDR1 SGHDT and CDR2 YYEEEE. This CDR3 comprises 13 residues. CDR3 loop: CASSPGSNYGYTF. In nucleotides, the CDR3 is TGTGCCAGCAGCCCGGGTTCGAACTATGGCTACACCTTC.

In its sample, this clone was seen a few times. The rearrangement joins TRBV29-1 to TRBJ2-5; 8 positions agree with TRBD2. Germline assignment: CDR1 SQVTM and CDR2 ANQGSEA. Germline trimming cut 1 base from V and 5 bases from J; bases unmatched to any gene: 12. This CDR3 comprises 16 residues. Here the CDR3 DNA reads TGCAGCGTTGAAGGGGGGGAGCGGGAGTCCCTCGAGACCCAGTACTTC. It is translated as CSVEGGERESLETQYF.

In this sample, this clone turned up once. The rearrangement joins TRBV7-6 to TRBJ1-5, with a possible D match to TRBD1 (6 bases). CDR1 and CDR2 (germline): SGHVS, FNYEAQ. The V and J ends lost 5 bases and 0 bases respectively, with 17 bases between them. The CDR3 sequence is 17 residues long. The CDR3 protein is CASSPGVGHYSNQPQHF. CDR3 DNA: TGTGCCAGCAGCCCAGGGGTGGGACATTATAGCAATCAGCCCCAGCATTTT.

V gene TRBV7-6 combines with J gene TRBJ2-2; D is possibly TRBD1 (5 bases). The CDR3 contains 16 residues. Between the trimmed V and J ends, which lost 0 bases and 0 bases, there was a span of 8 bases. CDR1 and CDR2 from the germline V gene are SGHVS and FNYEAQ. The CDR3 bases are TGTGCCAGCAGCTTAGCGACAGCGACGAACACCGGGGAGCTGTTTTTT. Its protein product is CASSLATATNTGELFF.

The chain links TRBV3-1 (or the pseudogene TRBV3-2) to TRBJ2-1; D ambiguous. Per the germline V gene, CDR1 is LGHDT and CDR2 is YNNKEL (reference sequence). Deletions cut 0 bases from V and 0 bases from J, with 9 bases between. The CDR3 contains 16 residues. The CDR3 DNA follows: TGTGCCAGCAGCCAAGATGAAGCGTACTCCTACAATGAGCAGTTCTTC. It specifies CASSQDEAYSYNEQFF.

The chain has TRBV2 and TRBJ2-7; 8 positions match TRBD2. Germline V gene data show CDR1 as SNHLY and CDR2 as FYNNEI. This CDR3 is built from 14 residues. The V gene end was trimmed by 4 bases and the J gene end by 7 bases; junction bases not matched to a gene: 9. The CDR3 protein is CASSAGTRLWEQYF. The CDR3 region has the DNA TGTGCCAGCAGTGCCGGGACTAGGCTTTGGGAGCAGTACTTC.

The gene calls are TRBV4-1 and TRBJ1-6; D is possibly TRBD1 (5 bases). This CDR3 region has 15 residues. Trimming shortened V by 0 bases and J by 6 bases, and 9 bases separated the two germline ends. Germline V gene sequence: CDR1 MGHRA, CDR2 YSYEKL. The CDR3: CASSQDFDSNSPLHF. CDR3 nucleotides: TGCGCCAGCAGCCAAGATTTTGACAGTAATTCACCCCTCCACTTT.

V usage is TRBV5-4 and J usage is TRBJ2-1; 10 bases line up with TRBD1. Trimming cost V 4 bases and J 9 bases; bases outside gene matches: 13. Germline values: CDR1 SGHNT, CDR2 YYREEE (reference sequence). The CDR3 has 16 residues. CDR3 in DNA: TGTGCCAGCAGCCCCCCCGGGACAGGGGCCAGGGGTGAGCAGTTCTTC. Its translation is CASSPPGTGARGEQFF.

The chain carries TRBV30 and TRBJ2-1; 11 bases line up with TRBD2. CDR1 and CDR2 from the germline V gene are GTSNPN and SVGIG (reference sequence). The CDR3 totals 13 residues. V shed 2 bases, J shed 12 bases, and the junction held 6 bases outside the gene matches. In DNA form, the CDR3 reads TGTGCCTGGAGTATTACTCTAGCGGGAGGGCAGTTCTTC. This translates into CAWSITLAGGQFF.

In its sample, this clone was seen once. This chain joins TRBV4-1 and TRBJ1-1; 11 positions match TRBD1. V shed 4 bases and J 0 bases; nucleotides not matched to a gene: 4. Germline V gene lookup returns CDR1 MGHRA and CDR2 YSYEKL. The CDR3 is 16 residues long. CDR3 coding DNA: TGCGCCAGCAGCCCCCGGGACAGGGGGTTGAACACTGAAGCTTTCTTT. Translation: CASSPRDRGLNTEAFF.

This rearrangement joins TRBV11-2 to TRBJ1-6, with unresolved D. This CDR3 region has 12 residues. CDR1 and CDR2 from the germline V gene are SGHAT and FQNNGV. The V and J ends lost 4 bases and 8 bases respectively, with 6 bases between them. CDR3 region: CASSSVDSPLHF. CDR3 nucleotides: TGTGCCAGCAGCTCCGTAGATTCACCCCTCCACTTT.

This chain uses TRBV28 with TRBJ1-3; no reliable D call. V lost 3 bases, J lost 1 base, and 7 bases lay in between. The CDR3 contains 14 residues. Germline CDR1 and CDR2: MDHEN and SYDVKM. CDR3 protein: CASSFRGSGNTIYF. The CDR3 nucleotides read TGTGCCAGCAGTTTTCGGGGATCTGGAAACACCATATATTTT.

For the CDR3, the DNA is TGTGCCTGGAATACAGGGGACAATCAGCCCCAGCATTTT. This sequence encodes CAWNTGDNQPQHF. The genes are TRBV30 and TRBJ1-5; 7 nucleotides line up with TRBD1. J gave up 3 bases and V 4 bases, and 3 bases lay outside the gene matches. Germline CDR1 and CDR2: GTSNPN and SVGIG (reference sequence). The CDR3 is 13 residues long. Using reference TRBV30 and TRBJ1-5 for the parts outside the CDR3, the full variable domain is SQTIHQWPATLVQPVGSPLSLECTVEGTSNPNLYWYRQAAGRGLQLLFYSVGIGQISSEVPQNLSASRPQDRQFILSSKKLLLSDSGFYLCAWNTGDNQPQHFGDGTRLSIL.

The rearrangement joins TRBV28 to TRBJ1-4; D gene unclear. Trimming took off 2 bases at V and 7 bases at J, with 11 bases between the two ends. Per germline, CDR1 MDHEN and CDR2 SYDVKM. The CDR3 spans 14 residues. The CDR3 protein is CASSLVHLPEKLFF. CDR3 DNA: TGTGCCAGCAGTTTAGTACACCTCCCTGAAAAACTGTTTTTT.

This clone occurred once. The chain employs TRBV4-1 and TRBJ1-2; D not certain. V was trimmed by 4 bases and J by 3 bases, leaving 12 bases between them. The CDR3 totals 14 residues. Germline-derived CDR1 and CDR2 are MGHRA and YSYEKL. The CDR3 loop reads CASSPPSVHYGYTF. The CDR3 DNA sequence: TGCGCCAGCAGCCCACCGTCGGTACACTATGGCTACACCTTC.

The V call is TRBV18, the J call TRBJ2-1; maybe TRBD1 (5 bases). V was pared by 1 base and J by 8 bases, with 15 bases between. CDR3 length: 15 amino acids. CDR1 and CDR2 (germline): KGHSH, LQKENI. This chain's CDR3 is CASSPQGALKDEQFF. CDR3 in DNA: TGTGCCAGCTCACCACAAGGGGCCCTTAAGGATGAGCAGTTCTTC. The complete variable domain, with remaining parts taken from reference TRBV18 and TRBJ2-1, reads NAGVMQNPRHLVRRRGQEARLRCSPMKGHSHVYWYRQLPEEGLKFMVYLQKENIIDESGMPKERFSAEFPKEGPSILRIQQVVRGDSAAYFCASSPQGALKDEQFFGPGTRLTVL.

CDR3 coding DNA: TGCGCCAGCAGCCTACCGGACAGGGCAGCGGGGGAGACCCAGTACTTC. Protein: CASSLPDRAAGETQYF. The V and J genes are TRBV5-1 and TRBJ2-5; D might be TRBD1 (8 bases). Trimming removed 4 bases from V and 5 bases from J, with 21 bases in between. Germline CDR1 is SGHRS and CDR2 is YFSETQ. This CDR3 contains 16 residues.